This T cell receptor (beta chain) comes out of a study of OX40 agonist ivuxolimab in advanced cancers. Trimming stripped 10 bases from V and 3 bases from J, with 13 bases between. This CDR3 has 13 amino acids. Germline values: CDR1 MNHEY, CDR2 SMNVEV (reference sequence). Assay used: immunoSEQ multiplex PCR; TCRdb lists only in-frame clones, some missing. The sample records around 140,000 clones, under 95% being singletons. The chain employs TRBV27 and TRBJ1-3; a weak D match, TRBD1 (6 bases). The sample consisted of CD4+ or CD8+ T cells sorted from blood, taken in a trial of the OX40 agonist ivuxolimab. The origin of this receptor is an adult with an advanced solid tumor such as melanoma, head and neck, liver or kidney cancer. CDR3 in DNA: TGTGCCACCTTACAGGGTGGTGGAAACACCATATATTTT. It specifies CATLQGGGNTIYF.